The clone carrying this TCR beta chain was counted a few times. Its specificity is not known. The data derive from a study of T-cell memory formation after mild COVID-19. Study-level points and caveats: CD4+ clones that contracted lay mainly in CM and EM; CD8+ ones lay in EMRA. Day 37-peaking second-wave clones had unconfirmed SARS-CoV-2 specificity.

Trimming at V came to 2 bases and at J to 4 bases, leaving 3 bases not matched to a gene. The V gene's germline CDR1 is MNHEY and CDR2 SVGAGI. The CDR3 sequence is 15 residues long. Constant-segment primers served in 5'RACE that generated TCR alpha and TCR beta cDNA libraries bearing sample barcodes and UMIs. TCRdb reprocessed the 5' RACE reads with MiXCR, giving one entry per CDR3 protein. The sample has roughly 620,000 distinct CDR3 sequences; approximately 18% are singletons. V usage is TRBV6-5 and J usage is TRBJ1-2; the match to TRBD1 covers 11 bases. The TCR sequence derives from an adult woman who had mild COVID-19 (a few samples of this study predate the infection). Cell type and time point are not known. The sample was PBMCs or a T cell subset sorted from them (not recorded which). CDR3 in amino acids: CASSYTGQGGYGYTF. CDR3 DNA sequence: TGTGCCAGCAGTTACACGGGACAGGGGGGCTATGGCTACACCTTC.